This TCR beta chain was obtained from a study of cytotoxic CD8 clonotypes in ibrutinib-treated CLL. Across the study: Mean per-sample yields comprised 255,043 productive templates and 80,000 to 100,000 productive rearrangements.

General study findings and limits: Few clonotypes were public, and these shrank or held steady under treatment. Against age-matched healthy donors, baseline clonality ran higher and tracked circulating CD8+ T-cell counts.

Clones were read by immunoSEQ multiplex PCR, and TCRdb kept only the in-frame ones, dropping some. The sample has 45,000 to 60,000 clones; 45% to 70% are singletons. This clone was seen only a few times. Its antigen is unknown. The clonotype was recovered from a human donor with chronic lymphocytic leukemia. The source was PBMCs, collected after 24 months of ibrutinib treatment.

In DNA, the CDR3 is TGCGCCAGCAGCCAAGATCGGGGCATCGGGAACACTGAAGCTTTCTTT. It specifies CASSQDRGIGNTEAFF. The gene calls are TRBV4-1 and TRBJ1-1; D might be TRBD1 (5 bases). Trimming stripped 0 bases from V and 1 base from J, with 12 bases between. CDR3 length: 16 amino acids. The germline V gene has CDR1 MGHRA and CDR2 YSYEKL.